Below are 13 T cell receptor beta chains sequenced from a single sample in a study of identical twins. TCRdb re-called the 5' RACE reads through MiXCR, storing one row per CDR3 protein. The sample contains under 400,000 distinct CDR3 sequences, about 10% of which appear only once. Sequencing was carried out using naive T cells sorted from blood. The receptors were sampled from a woman between 50 and 59 years old in good health.

At least ten counts were recorded for this clonotype. The rearrangement uses TRBV29-1 and TRBJ2-2; 7 bases map to TRBD1. Losses at the gene ends were 7 bases for V and 7 bases for J; bases not matched to a gene: 12. CDR1 and CDR2 (germline): SQVTM, ANQGSEA. The CDR3 loop spans 14 amino acids. The CDR3 reads CSAVGTVKNGELFF. In DNA form, the CDR3 reads TGCAGCGCCGTGGGGACAGTGAAGAACGGGGAGCTGTTTTTT.

The chain links TRBV20-1 to TRBJ2-4; 14 bases match TRBD2. The J segment lost 8 bases and the V segment lost 5 bases, leaving 8 bases of the junction unmatched. Germline V lookup: CDR1 DFQATT, CDR2 SNEGSKA (reference sequence). The CDR3 extends over 15 amino acids. CDR3 sequence reads: CSALRLAGGEYIQYF. CDR3 DNA sequence: TGCAGTGCTCTAAGACTAGCGGGAGGGGAGTACATTCAGTACTTC.

The chain carries TRBV3-1 and TRBJ2-2; D is possibly TRBD2 (5 bases). The germline CDR1 and CDR2 sequences are LGHDT and YNNKEL (reference sequence). With 2 bases removed from V and 3 bases from J, the gap between germline ends came to 10 bases. The CDR3 length is 15 residues. The CDR3 DNA sequence: TGTGCCAGCAGCCAAAAACTAGTTGACACCGGGGAGCTGTTTTTT. As protein: CASSQKLVDTGELFF.

A few counts support this clonotype. V gene TRBV6-2 or TRBV6-3 combines with J gene TRBJ2-7, with TRBD1 matching over 11 bases. V dropped 2 bases and J dropped 5; count of bases not matched to a gene: 5. CDR1 is MNHEY, CDR2 SVGEGT, per germline. CDR3 length equals 15 residues. CDR3: CASSYRRTGGNEQYF. The CDR3 DNA follows: TGTGCCAGCAGTTACCGAAGGACAGGGGGCAACGAGCAGTACTTC.

The table lists this clonotype with a few counts. The rearrangement joins TRBV12-3 or TRBV12-4 to TRBJ1-5, with 8 positions matching TRBD1. Losses at the gene ends were 8 bases for V and 4 bases for J; bases not matched to a gene: 4. The CDR3 runs 13 residues. In nucleotides, the CDR3 is TGTGCCAGCGGACAGGGACCTAATCAGCCCCAGCATTTT. This gives the protein CASGQGPNQPQHF.

In its sample, this clonotype was seen a few times. CDR3 loop: CASSKRDRTLGEQYV. Written as DNA, the CDR3 is TGTGCCAGCAGCAAACGGGACAGGACGCTCGGGGAGCAGTACGTC. The chain couples TRBV21-1 to TRBJ2-7; TRBD1, the table's D call, was not compared with the DNA. TRBV21-1 is noted as a pseudogene. The CDR3 runs 15 residues.

This clonotype was detected ten times or more. The V call is TRBV12-3 or TRBV12-4, the J call TRBJ1-2; 11 positions agree with TRBD1. Trimming took 5 bases from V and 8 from J; bases not matched to a gene: 4. The CDR3 runs 13 residues. CDR3 nucleotide sequence: TGTGCCAGCAGTCTTGGGACAGGGGGGGGCTACACCTTC. Amino acids: CASSLGTGGGYTF.

CDR3 nucleotide sequence: TGTGCCAGCAGTTTAGGTGGGAAAAACACTGAAGCTTTCTTT. It yields the protein CASSLGGKNTEAFF. This sequence joins TRBV12-3 or TRBV12-4 and TRBJ1-1; D unclear. V dropped 1 base and J dropped 2 bases, with 8 bases sitting between them. This CDR3 has 14 amino acids.

This clonotype was counted many times. CDR3 residues: CASRLSPATGVRRATGELFF. Here the CDR3 DNA reads TGCGCCAGCAGGCTGAGCCCCGCGACAGGGGTGCGGCGAGCTACCGGGGAGCTGTTTTTT. The chain uses TRBV4-1 and TRBJ2-2; 8 nucleotides align to TRBD1. The CDR3 is made up of 20 amino acids. Trimming cost V 6 bases and J 5 bases; bases outside gene matches: 23. CDR1 and CDR2 from the germline V gene are MGHRA and YSYEKL.

The chain uses TRBV20-1 and TRBJ1-1; D may be TRBD1 (5 bases). CDR3 size: 15 residues. Trimming removed 3 bases from V and 5 bases from J, with 19 bases in between. Germline V gene data show CDR1 as DFQATT and CDR2 as SNEGSKA (reference sequence). Here the CDR3 reads CSASRAGLGNTEAFF. The CDR3 DNA follows: TGCAGTGCTAGTCGGGCAGGGTTAGGTAATACTGAAGCTTTCTTT.

This chain links TRBV11-1 with TRBJ1-2, with 7 bases that match TRBD1. CDR1 is SGHAT, CDR2 FQDESV, per germline (reference sequence). CDR3 length: 16 amino acids. The junction had 14 bases not matched to a gene; V was cut back by 5 bases and J by 5 bases. DNA for the CDR3: TGTGCCAGCAGCGTAACCCGGGACAGCACTCCTTATGGCTACACCTTC. As protein: CASSVTRDSTPYGYTF.

This clonotype occurred a few times. This sequence joins TRBV7-2 and TRBJ2-5; no clear D. The CDR3 runs to 14 residues. V was cut by 5 bases and J by 4 bases, with 14 bases left in between. Germline loops: CDR1 SGHTA, CDR2 FQGNSA. The CDR3: CASSPVPYRETQYF. The CDR3 DNA reads as TGTGCCAGCAGCCCAGTCCCCTACAGAGAGACCCAGTACTTC.

This clonotype was seen more than once but under ten times. The rearrangement uses TRBV10-3 and TRBJ2-3; D remains unclear. The germline V gene encodes CDR1 ENHRY and CDR2 SYGVKD. The CDR3 runs 13 residues. V was pared by 9 bases and J by 2 bases, with 12 bases between. The CDR3 nucleotides read TGTGCCATAGCGATCGCACTCACAGATACGCAGTATTTT. Translating it yields CAIAIALTDTQYF.